Below, 26 T cell receptor beta chains from the same sample are listed, as sequenced in a study of CD8 T cells in ankylosing spondylitis (TCRdb year 2017). Libraries were constructed by 5' RACE. TCRdb records Illumina HiSeq 2500 as the sequencer. The raw public reads went through TCRdb reprocessing: fastp at Q25, MiXCR clone calling, in-frame beta chains kept. Under each unique CDR3 protein, matching rows form one entry showing the most common genes and DNA. The sample table lists 150,000 to 250,000 distinct CDR3 sequences, 9.5% to 15% of them with a count of one. The top ten clones comprise 16% of the sample. The specimen sequenced was blood, either unsorted or a sorted T cell fraction (not recorded which). These receptors originate from a male donor with ankylosing spondylitis or in good health (not recorded which).

This clonotype has at least ten counts. The chain employs TRBV5-6 and TRBJ2-7, with D possibly TRBD1 on 6 matching bases. This CDR3 spans 15 amino acids. V was cut by 2 bases and J by 3 bases, with 15 bases left in between. Germline CDR1 reads SGHDT; CDR2 reads YYEEEE. CDR3: CASSFRQVGGYEQYF. CDR3 sequence (DNA): TGTGCCAGCAGCTTCCGACAGGTTGGAGGCTACGAGCAGTACTTC.

This clonotype was observed a few times. This chain joins TRBV4-1 and TRBJ2-1; D call uncertain. The CDR3 covers 12 residues. The ends were cut back, 0 bases at V and 10 bases at J, with 7 bases in the middle. CDR1 MGHRA and CDR2 YSYEKL come from the germline V gene. In DNA, the CDR3 is TGCGCCAGCAGCCAAGATACGACAGAGCAGTTCTTC. This sequence encodes CASSQDTTEQFF.

This clonotype has a handful of counts. V and J are TRBV6-1 and TRBJ2-7; 8 bases align to TRBD1. V gave up 1 base and J gave up 0 bases; unmatched junction bases: 2. CDR1 and CDR2 (germline): MNHNS, SASEGT. This CDR3 has 15 amino acids. DNA of the CDR3: TGTGCCAGCAGTGAAGAAGGGACAGGCTCCTACGAGCAGTACTTC. The encoded protein is CASSEEGTGSYEQYF.

This clonotype was seen more than once but under ten times. The J gene is TRBJ2-2, the V gene TRBV7-9; a possible D gene is TRBD2 (5 bases). Per germline, CDR1 SEHNR and CDR2 FQNEAQ (reference sequence). This CDR3 region has 14 residues. V was trimmed by 4 bases and J by 8 bases, leaving 14 bases between them. The CDR3 loop is CASSSTYTRGELFF. In DNA form, the CDR3 reads TGTGCCAGCAGCTCGACATATACTAGAGGGGAGCTGTTTTTT.

This clonotype was seen repeatedly, ten times or more. The rearrangement links TRBV7-9 to TRBJ2-5, with 8 bases identical to TRBD2. J was trimmed by 0 bases and V by 7 bases; bases with no gene match: 10. Germline-derived CDR1 and CDR2 are SEHNR and FQNEAQ (reference sequence). The CDR3 sequence is 16 residues long. For the CDR3, the DNA is TGTGCCAGCACCCTGGGGGCGGGGGGCAACCAAGAGACCCAGTACTTC. Translation gives CASTLGAGGNQETQYF.

This clonotype has only a few counts. The genes are TRBV7-9 and TRBJ2-1; 16 nucleotides align to TRBD2. This CDR3 is built from 17 residues. Looked up from germline, CDR1 is SEHNR and CDR2 is FQNEAQ (reference sequence). V lost 8 bases to trimming and J lost 4 bases; unmatched junction nucleotides: 8. CDR3 in DNA: TGTGCCAGCGAGGGACTAGCGGGGGGGCCGGCTTACAATGAGCAGTTCTTC. Protein product: CASEGLAGGPAYNEQFF. The full variable domain, its missing parts supplied by reference TRBV7-9 and TRBJ2-1, is DTGVSQNPRHKITKRGQNVTFRCDPISEHNRLYWYRQTLGQGPEFLTYFQNEAQLEKSRLLSDRFSAERPKGSFSTLEIQRTEQGDSAMYLCASEGLAGGPAYNEQFFGPGTRLTVL.

The rearrangement links TRBV20-1 to TRBJ1-2, with TRBD1 matching over 9 bases. Germline V CDR1 and CDR2: DFQATT, SNEGSKA (reference sequence). The CDR3 has 17 residues. Losses at the gene ends were 1 base for V and 3 bases for J; bases not matched to a gene: 12. The chain's CDR3 is CSARGSSWDRAYYGYTF. The CDR3 DNA reads as TGCAGTGCTAGAGGTTCTTCATGGGACAGGGCGTACTATGGCTACACCTTC.

The chain is built from TRBV27 and TRBJ2-3; unclear D gene. The germline CDR1 and CDR2 sequences are MNHEY and SMNVEV (reference sequence). The V gene lost 8 bases and the J gene lost 1 base, with 16 bases spanning the gap. The CDR3 is 15 residues long. The CDR3 DNA reads as TGTGCCAGCGCCTCAGGCAGGACGGGCACAGATACGCAGTATTTT. Its translation is CASASGRTGTDTQYF.

The gene calls are TRBV5-5 and TRBJ2-3, with 13 bases that match TRBD2. The CDR3 covers 15 residues. Germline V gives CDR1 SGHKS, CDR2 YYEKEE (reference sequence). V lost 6 bases, J lost 10 bases, and 11 bases stayed unmatched. The CDR3 sequence is CASTKGLAGNIAQYF. The DNA for the CDR3 is TGTGCCAGCACCAAGGGACTAGCGGGGAATATAGCGCAGTATTTT.

This sequence joins TRBV20-1 and TRBJ2-1; 8 positions agree with TRBD2. Looked up from germline, CDR1 is DFQATT and CDR2 is SNEGSKA (reference sequence). This CDR3 is 17 amino acids long. J gave up 9 bases and V 1 base, and 17 bases lay outside the gene matches. For the CDR3, the DNA is TGCAGTGCTAGAGTTGGAGTTACAGCGGGAGTAGCGGGTGAGCAGTTCTTC. This codes for CSARVGVTAGVAGEQFF.

At least ten counts were recorded for this clonotype. The V gene is TRBV27, the J gene TRBJ2-7, with D perhaps given as TRBD1 or TRBD2 (5 bases each). The CDR3 runs 13 residues. CDR1 is MNHEY, CDR2 SMNVEV, per germline (reference sequence). The V gene lost 5 bases and the J gene lost 3 bases, with 11 bases spanning the gap. The CDR3 is CASSPGADYEQYF. CDR3 DNA sequence: TGTGCCAGCAGTCCCGGGGCGGACTACGAGCAGTACTTC.

This clonotype was seen a handful of times. The chain joins TRBV10-3 to TRBJ2-1, with TRBD2 matching 8 bases. This CDR3 has 17 residues. In germline, CDR1 is ENHRY, CDR2 SYGVKD. V shed 6 bases and J 4 bases; nucleotides not matched to a gene: 14. The CDR3 loop reads CAISVAGKDLAYNEQFF. The CDR3 coding sequence is TGTGCCATCAGCGTAGCGGGGAAAGACTTGGCGTACAATGAGCAGTTCTTC.

The J gene is TRBJ2-5, the V gene TRBV3-1; 7 bases align to TRBD1. From germline, CDR1 is LGHDT and CDR2 YNNKEL (reference sequence). CDR3 size: 13 residues. V lost 4 bases, J lost 6 bases, and 5 bases stayed unmatched. The CDR3 DNA reads TGTGCCAGCAGCCCTGGGACAGAAAAGACCCAGTACTTC. This codes for CASSPGTEKTQYF.

The chain joins TRBV21-1 to TRBJ2-5. TRBV21-1 has pseudogene status. The CDR3 has 13 amino acids. CDR3 nucleotides: TGTGCCAGCAGAACCGGCGACCAAGAGACCCAGTACTTC. This sequence encodes CASRTGDQETQYF.

This clonotype came up many times. The chain links TRBV12-3 or TRBV12-4 to TRBJ2-5; maybe TRBD2 (6 bases). CDR3 length: 13 amino acids. Trimming cost V 5 bases and J 2 bases, with 9 bases left between them. The CDR3 reads CASSRSGQETQYF. Here the CDR3 DNA reads TGTGCCAGCAGTCGCAGCGGGCAAGAGACCCAGTACTTC.

J is TRBJ2-2 and V is TRBV7-9; 7 nucleotides match TRBD2. CDR1 and CDR2 (germline): SEHNR, FQNEAQ (reference sequence). The junction had 8 bases not matched to a gene; V was cut back by 5 bases and J by 5 bases. This CDR3 is built from 15 residues. Here the CDR3 reads CASSPRDYTTGELFF. The CDR3 nucleotides are TGTGCCAGCAGCCCGAGGGACTATACGACCGGGGAGCTGTTTTTT.

This clonotype was found a few times. The genes are TRBV7-9 and TRBJ2-1, with a tentative D call TRBD2 (6 bases). V was cut by 6 bases and J by 1 base, with 10 bases left in between. Germline values: CDR1 SEHNR, CDR2 FQNEAQ (reference sequence). This CDR3 is 14 amino acids long. The CDR3 nucleotides are TGTGCCAGCAGAGAGGGACTTTCCTACAATGAGCAGTTCTTC. Its protein is CASREGLSYNEQFF.

In DNA, the CDR3 is TGCAACGGATGGGGGACTGAAGCTTTCTTT. It codes for CNGWGTEAFF. The rearrangement links TRBV29-1 to TRBJ1-1, with a possible D match to TRBD1 (5 bases). The CDR3 contains 10 residues. Germline CDR1 reads SQVTM; CDR2 reads ANQGSEA.

This clonotype was counted a few times. The V call is TRBV5-1, the J call TRBJ2-5; D assignment may be TRBD1 or TRBD2 (6 bases each). Germline V CDR1 and CDR2: SGHRS, YFSETQ. The ends were cut back, 0 bases at V and 4 bases at J, with 16 bases in the middle. This CDR3 has 16 residues. The CDR3 region is CASSLEFGGLRETQYF. As DNA, the CDR3 is TGCGCCAGCAGCTTGGAGTTTGGGGGGCTTAGAGAGACCCAGTACTTC.

This clonotype was counted a few times. This chain connects TRBV10-3 to TRBJ2-7; D is perhaps TRBD2 (6 bases). This CDR3 is 14 amino acids long. Germline V lookup: CDR1 ENHRY, CDR2 SYGVKD. V was shortened by 7 bases and J by 5 bases, with 18 bases between the two germline ends. The CDR3 DNA reads TGTGCCATCACGAAGGAAGGAGGGTTAAACGAGCAGTACTTC. Protein sequence: CAITKEGGLNEQYF.

A single count supports this clonotype. The chain links TRBV4-1 to TRBJ2-5; a weak D match, TRBD2 (7 bases). This CDR3 has 14 amino acids. The germline CDR1 and CDR2 sequences are MGHRA and YSYEKL. V was trimmed by 3 bases and J by 5 bases, leaving 13 bases between them. CDR3 loop: CASSQLEGGETQYF. The DNA of the CDR3 is TGCGCCAGCAGCCAGTTGGAGGGGGGGGAGACCCAGTACTTC.

In this sample, this clonotype turned up many times. The chain couples TRBV6-5 to TRBJ2-7; no clear D. The CDR3 has 15 residues. Trimming took 0 bases from V and 5 from J, leaving 14 bases between them. Germline V gene lookup returns CDR1 MNHEY and CDR2 SVGAGI. The CDR3 DNA reads TGTGCCAGCAGTTACTCGAACGGATGGAGTGACGAGCAGTACTTC. Encoded protein: CASSYSNGWSDEQYF.

This clonotype was recorded a few times. The V call is TRBV9, the J call TRBJ2-1; TRBD1 matches at 7 bases. CDR3 length equals 15 residues. V lost 0 bases, J lost 0 bases, and 0 bases stayed unmatched. Germline lookup yields CDR1 SGDLS and CDR2 YYNGEE. The DNA for the CDR3 is TGTGCCAGCAGCGTAGGGGACAGCTCCTACAATGAGCAGTTCTTC. Translation: CASSVGDSSYNEQFF.

This clonotype was counted many times. This chain connects TRBV7-9 to TRBJ2-3; 9 bases map to TRBD1. From germline, CDR1 is SEHNR and CDR2 FQNEAQ (reference sequence). V trimming: 5 bases; J trimming: 2 bases; junction bases outside the gene matches: 5. The length of the CDR3 is 15 residues. This chain's CDR3 is CASSPDRGNTDTQYF. In nucleotides, the CDR3 is TGTGCCAGCAGCCCGGACAGGGGAAACACAGATACGCAGTATTTT.

The genes are TRBV4-1 and TRBJ2-7; weak D call: TRBD1 (6 bases). Trimming removed 0 bases from V and 7 bases from J, with 16 bases in between. The CDR3 runs 15 residues. Germline lookup yields CDR1 MGHRA and CDR2 YSYEKL. CDR3 nucleotides: TGCGCCAGCAGCCAAGATCCATCGACAGGATATGAGCAGTACTTC. This translates into CASSQDPSTGYEQYF.

The V call is TRBV12-3 or TRBV12-4, the J call TRBJ1-5, with unresolved D. V was shortened by 1 base and J by 11 bases, with 9 bases between the two germline ends. The CDR3 is 12 amino acids. CDR3 in amino acids: CASSLVGPTQHF. The CDR3 DNA sequence: TGTGCCAGCAGTTTAGTAGGGCCGACCCAGCATTTT.